These 3 T cell receptor beta chains came from one sample sequenced in a study of technical replicates of blood from several donors. Clones were sequenced by immunoSEQ multiplex PCR, and TCRdb holds only the in-frame ones, with some missing. The data contain fewer than 110,000 clones, just over 95% of them singletons. Sequencing was performed on T cells isolated from PBMCs. These receptor sequences come from a human donor in good health.

The V and J genes are TRBV5-1 and TRBJ2-1; TRBD2 aligns across 16 bases. V lost 4 bases and J lost 9; bases outside the gene matches: 16. Germline CDR1 SGHRS, CDR2 YFSETQ. There are 19 residues in the CDR3. CDR3 sequence: CASSTGLAGGPRYPIEQFF. For the CDR3, the DNA is TGCGCCAGCAGCACGGGACTAGCGGGGGGGCCGAGGTACCCAATTGAGCAGTTCTTC.

This clone was seen more than once but under ten times. The chain uses TRBV6-5 and TRBJ1-1; D not resolved. V lost 0 bases to trimming and J lost 4 bases, with 15 bases between them. CDR1 MNHEY and CDR2 SVGAGI come from the germline V gene. The CDR3 is 16 amino acids. The CDR3 DNA follows: TGTGCCAGCAGTTACTCGGTCTTAGGCGAGGGCACTGAAGCTTTCTTT. Protein sequence: CASSYSVLGEGTEAFF.

This rearrangement joins TRBV2 to TRBJ1-6, with 7 bases identical to TRBD1. This CDR3 is built from 14 residues. J gave up 11 bases and V 5 bases, and 9 bases lay outside the gene matches. Per the germline V gene, CDR1 is SNHLY and CDR2 is FYNNEI. CDR3 DNA: TGTGCCAGCAGTTTACAGGGGATAACGACACCCCTCCACTTT. The encoded protein is CASSLQGITTPLHF.